A selection of T cell receptor beta chains follows, all from one sample in a study of blood T cells in healthy people across ages. TCRdb independently ran MiXCR on the 5' RACE reads; one entry per CDR3 protein. The sample contains around 1,100,000 distinct CDR3 sequences, about two fifths of which appear only once. The sequenced sample consisted of blood. The receptors come from a man aged 18 to 29 in good health. CDR3s include the opening cysteine and the closing phenylalanine or tryptophan. Fields, in order: J gene, clone size, D gene, V gene, CDR3 protein, CDR3 DNA. The D gene is left open where the match is weak. The listing skips clone size in some rows; elsewhere it reads once, few, many or a size class.

J: TRBJ2-2; size: .; D: TRBD2; V: TRBV11-2; CDR3: CASSLGGGSNTGELFF; DNA: TGTGCCAGCAGCTTAGGCGGCGGGAGTAACACCGGGGAGCTGTTTTTT
J: TRBJ2-1; size: .; D: .; V: TRBV27; CDR3: CASRPKNDEQFF; DNA: TGTGCCAGCAGACCCAAGAACGATGAGCAGTTCTTC
J: TRBJ1-2; size: few; D: .; V: TRBV27; CDR3: CASSFNRGSSSDYGYTF; DNA: TGTGCCAGCAGTTTTAATCGGGGATCATCTTCTGACTATGGCTACACCTTC
J: TRBJ1-2; size: .; D: .; V: TRBV3-1; CDR3: CASSQGPHCSFITF; DNA: TGTGCCAGCAGCCAGGGACCCCATTGCTCCTTTATCACCTTC
J: TRBJ1-1; size: few; D: .; V: TRBV5-1; CDR3: CASSLDVGEGETEAFF; DNA: TGCGCCAGCAGCTTGGATGTAGGGGAGGGGGAAACTGAAGCTTTCTTT
J: TRBJ1-6; size: .; D: .; V: TRBV6-5; CDR3: CASSYSNSQGGSPLHF; DNA: TGTGCCAGCAGTTACTCGAATTCACAAGGAGGTTCACCCCTCCACTTT
J: TRBJ2-5; size: few; D: .; V: TRBV5-1; CDR3: CASSLGSGQETQYF; DNA: TGCGCCAGCAGCTTGGGTAGCGGACAAGAGACCCAGTACTTC
J: TRBJ1-1; size: many; D: .; V: TRBV27; CDR3: CASSSPGLAEAFF; DNA: TGTGCCAGCAGTTCTCCCGGGCTCGCTGAAGCTTTCTTT
J: TRBJ2-3; size: .; D: .; V: TRBV27; CDR3: CASSRSVVSSSDTQYF; DNA: TGTGCCAGCAGCCGCTCCGTGGTTTCTAGCTCAGATACGCAGTATTTT
J: TRBJ1-5; size: few; D: .; V: TRBV7-2; CDR3: CASSTDSSHNQPQHF; DNA: TGTGCCAGCAGCACTGACAGTAGCCACAATCAGCCCCAGCATTTT
J: TRBJ2-1; size: .; D: .; V: TRBV10-3; CDR3: CAIRPGLQETQFF; DNA: TGTGCCATCCGACCGGGGTTGCAAGAGACCCAGTTCTTC
J: TRBJ1-1; size: .; D: .; V: TRBV5-1; CDR3: CASSAVVNTEAFF; DNA: TGCGCCAGCAGCGCCGTAGTCAACACTGAAGCTTTCTTT
J: TRBJ1-3; size: .; D: TRBD1; V: TRBV20-1; CDR3: CSTRANRGVWNTIYF; DNA: TGCAGTACCAGGGCCAACAGGGGGGTTTGGAACACCATATATTTT
J: TRBJ1-2; size: .; D: .; V: TRBV3-1; CDR3: CASSQRDSKNYGYTF; DNA: TGTGCCAGCAGCCAACGGGACTCAAAAAACTATGGCTACACCTTC
J: TRBJ1-1; size: .; D: .; V: TRBV29-1; CDR3: CSAGHRNTEAFF; DNA: TGCAGCGCTGGACATAGGAACACTGAAGCTTTCTTT
J: TRBJ1-4; size: few; D: .; V: TRBV9; CDR3: CASSVPDKYLQKLFF; DNA: TGTGCCAGCAGCGTGCCGGACAAGTACCTCCAAAAACTGTTTTTT
J: TRBJ2-1; size: .; D: .; V: TRBV6-5; CDR3: CASSSGSHNEQFF; DNA: TGTGCCAGCAGTTCGGGGAGCCACAATGAGCAGTTCTTC
J: TRBJ1-1; size: .; D: .; V: TRBV6-2/TRBV6-3; CDR3: CASSYSREAFF; DNA: TGTGCCAGCAGTTACTCACGGGAAGCTTTCTTT
J: TRBJ2-7; size: few; D: TRBD1; V: TRBV5-5; CDR3: CASSFNRDSFYEQYF; DNA: TGTGCCAGCAGCTTTAACAGGGACAGTTTCTACGAGCAGTACTTC
J: TRBJ1-1; size: .; D: .; V: TRBV13; CDR3: CASSPGGGQTTEAFF; DNA: TGTGCCAGCAGCCCCGGCGGGGGGCAGACCACTGAAGCTTTCTTT
J: TRBJ1-4; size: .; D: .; V: TRBV6-1; CDR3: CASSEAKVQPATNEKLFF; DNA: TGTGCCAGCAGTGAAGCGAAGGTCCAGCCTGCAACTAATGAAAAACTGTTTTTT
J: TRBJ2-1; size: .; D: .; V: TRBV25-1; CDR3: CASSVGNRGYNEQFF; DNA: TGTGCCAGCAGTGTAGGGAACCGGGGCTACAATGAGCAGTTCTTC
J: TRBJ2-1; size: few; D: TRBD1; V: TRBV4-1; CDR3: CASSPPTGAVEQFF; DNA: TGCGCCAGCAGCCCTCCCACAGGGGCAGTGGAGCAGTTCTTC
J: TRBJ1-5; size: .; D: TRBD1; V: TRBV20-1; CDR3: CSAKPGQGGILSKQPQHF; DNA: TGCAGTGCTAAACCGGGACAGGGGGGGATTCTCAGCAAGCAGCCCCAGCATTTT
J: TRBJ2-2; size: once; D: TRBD1; V: TRBV9; CDR3: CASSDRREAGELFF; DNA: TGTGCCAGCTCGGACAGGCGAGAGGCCGGGGAGCTGTTTTTT
J: TRBJ1-2; size: .; D: .; V: TRBV11-2; CDR3: CASSLDHLGTDGYTF; DNA: TGTGCCAGCAGCTTAGATCACCTGGGAACCGATGGCTACACCTTC
J: TRBJ2-7; size: .; D: .; V: TRBV3-1; CDR3: CASSQGPTPSSSYEQYF; DNA: TGTGCCAGCAGCCAGGGACCCACTCCATCAAGCTCCTACGAGCAGTACTTC
J: TRBJ1-1; size: .; D: .; V: TRBV5-6; CDR3: CANSPWGRSSITEAFF; DNA: TGTGCCAACAGCCCGTGGGGCCGGTCCTCTATCACTGAAGCTTTCTTT
J: TRBJ1-1; size: once; D: .; V: TRBV6-2/TRBV6-3; CDR3: CASSPYYMNTEAFF; DNA: TGTGCCAGCAGTCCTTATTACATGAACACTGAAGCTTTCTTT
J: TRBJ1-2; size: few; D: .; V: TRBV18; CDR3: CASSSSYRDGYTF; DNA: TGTGCCAGCTCATCCTCATACAGGGATGGCTACACCTTC
J: TRBJ2-5; size: few; D: .; V: TRBV30; CDR3: CAWNRVQETQYF; DNA: TGTGCCTGGAATAGGGTACAAGAGACCCAGTACTTC